Presented here are 16 T cell receptor beta chains from one specimen sequenced in a study of T cell clonality in common variable immunodeficiency. Overall study findings and caveats: In common variable immunodeficiency, TCR beta chains reportedly carried fewer deletions and N-nucleotide insertions.

The repertoire was sequenced with immunoSEQ multiplex PCR; TCRdb's copy has only in-frame clones and lacks some. The profile covers approximately 14,000 clones, none occurring a single time. For these TCRs, the target antigens are not known. The sequenced sample was peripheral blood mononuclear cells. The source is a human donor with common variable immunodeficiency.

At least ten counts were recorded for this clone. The read ends 3 residues early relative to the CDR3; the germline J gene fills the gap. The rearrangement joins TRBV7-8 to TRBJ1-6, with D uncertain. This CDR3 is 12 amino acids long. V lost 1 base and J lost 8, with 3 bases in between. The germline V gene has CDR1 SGHVS and CDR2 FQNEAQ. The CDR3 protein is CASSLVYSPLHF. Incomplete CDR3 DNA: TGTGCCAGCAGCTTAGTATATTCACCC.

This clone turned up a few times. The read is 3 residues too short to cover the CDR3 end, so that end is filled in from the germline J gene. The rearrangement uses TRBV11-2 and TRBJ2-3; D ambiguous. Germline CDR1 reads SGHAT; CDR2 reads FQNNGV. V was trimmed by 5 bases and J by 4 bases, leaving 10 bases between them. The CDR3 extends over 13 amino acids. The CDR3 is CASSLRAPDTQYF. Incomplete CDR3 DNA: TGTGCCAGCAGCCTACGAGCCCCAGATACG.

To note about this clone: The read ends 3 residues before the CDR3 terminus; that terminus is restored from the germline J gene. This sample includes further DNA sequences coding for the same CDR3. V is TRBV19 and J is TRBJ1-1, with D possibly TRBD1 on 6 matching bases. CDR3 size: 14 residues. The V end was cut by 3 bases, the J end by 1 base, with 9 bases between. Germline loops: CDR1 LNHDA, CDR2 SQIVND (reference sequence). The CDR3 reads CASSIDRRNTEAFF. The part of the CDR3 DNA that was read is TGTGCCAGTAGTATCGACAGGCGGAACACTGAA.

Notes on this clone: The CDR3 is cut off 3 residues early in the read; its end comes from the germline J gene. This chain links TRBV11-2 with TRBJ2-2, with D possibly matching TRBD2 (6 bases). Trimming shortened V by 2 bases and J by 4 bases, and 11 bases separated the two germline ends. Germline V CDR1 and CDR2: SGHAT, FQNNGV. The length of the CDR3 is 15 residues. CDR3 region: CASSLHQGGTGELFF. The sequenced part of the CDR3 DNA is TGTGCCAGCAGCTTACACCAGGGAGGCACCGGGGAG.

To note about this clone: Sequencing ends 3 residues short of the CDR3 end; the germline J gene provides the rest. This chain joins TRBV19 and TRBJ1-6, with D unresolved. This CDR3 contains 14 residues. With 5 bases removed from V and 6 bases from J, the gap between germline ends came to 11 bases. The V gene's germline CDR1 is LNHDA and CDR2 SQIVND (reference sequence). The CDR3: CASSFIGTNSPLHF. Incomplete CDR3 DNA: TGTGCCAGTAGTTTCATCGGTACTAATTCACCC. The full variable domain, its missing parts supplied by reference TRBV19 and TRBJ1-6, is DGGITQSPKYLFRKEGQNVTLSCEQNLNHDAMYWYRQDPGQGLRLIYYSQIVNDFQKGDIAEGYSVSREKKESFPLTVTSAQKNPTAFYLCASSFIGTNSPLHFGNGTRLTVT.

A word on this clone: Read sequence stops 3 residues before the CDR3 end, and the germline J gene provides the missing end. This chain connects TRBV19 to TRBJ2-7, with D hard to call. The CDR3 extends over 14 amino acids. Looked up from germline, CDR1 is LNHDA and CDR2 is SQIVND (reference sequence). V was clipped by 6 bases and J by 3 bases, with 15 bases between them. The sequenced CDR3 bases are TGTGCCAGTAGCGTTTCCAGTCATCTCTACGAG. Protein sequence: CASSVSSHLYE. The entire CDR3 sequence reads CASSVSSHLYEQYF. Full variable domain (remainder filled in from reference TRBV19 and TRBJ2-7): DGGITQSPKYLFRKEGQNVTLSCEQNLNHDAMYWYRQDPGQGLRLIYYSQIVNDFQKGDIAEGYSVSREKKESFPLTVTSAQKNPTAFYLCASSVSSHLYEQYFGPGTRLTVT.

As to this clone: The DNA ends 3 residues before the CDR3 does, and the rest of the CDR3 is filled in from the germline J gene. The chain carries TRBV19 and TRBJ1-1; possibly TRBD1 for D (6 bases). The length of the CDR3 is 16 residues. V was clipped by 5 bases and J by 0 bases, with 16 bases between them. Germline CDR1 is LNHDA and CDR2 is SQIVND (reference sequence). CDR3 bases read: TGTGCCAGTAGTTCTCACAGGGAAAGGATGAACACTGAA. Protein product: CASSSHRERMNTE. The full CDR3 sequence reads CASSSHRERMNTEAFF.

Notes on this clone: Read data end 3 residues before the CDR3 end; the end is taken from the germline J gene. The V gene is TRBV19, the J gene TRBJ1-2; 7 nucleotides agree with TRBD1. This CDR3 is built from 13 residues. Germline assignment: CDR1 LNHDA and CDR2 SQIVND (reference sequence). This chain's CDR3 is CASSIDRVDGYTF. CDR3 bases read: TGTGCCAGTAGTATCGACAGGGTGGACGGC.

With regard to this clone: The CDR3 goes on 3 residues after the read ends, and that part is filled in from the germline J gene. This rearrangement joins TRBV18 to TRBJ1-4, with D hard to call. Trimming pared 4 bases from V and 8 bases from J, leaving 11 bases between. This CDR3 region has 13 residues. Germline CDR1 is KGHSH and CDR2 is LQKENI. The sequenced part of the CDR3 DNA is TGTGCCAGCTCACTTCCCGAGAGGGAAAAA. Translated, it gives CASSLPEREK. The complete CDR3 protein is CASSLPEREKLFF.

On this clone: Coverage ceases 3 residues before the CDR3 finishes, and the germline J gene fills in the end. The gene calls are TRBV7-2 and TRBJ2-7; 9 bases line up with TRBD2. The CDR3 extends over 13 amino acids. The V gene end was trimmed by 8 bases and the J gene end by 2 bases; junction bases not matched to a gene: 4. Germline CDR1 is SGHTA and CDR2 is FQGNSA. The CDR3 spells CASGAGGPYEQYF. The sequenced CDR3 bases are TGTGCCAGCGGCGCGGGAGGGCCCTACGAG.

Note on this clone: The read terminates 3 residues ahead of where the CDR3 ends, so the germline J gene completes it. V and J are TRBV18 and TRBJ1-5; D gene uncertain. Trimming removed 2 bases from V and 4 bases from J, with 6 bases in between. Germline V CDR1 and CDR2: KGHSH, LQKENI. CDR3 size: 13 residues. CDR3 DNA, as far as it was read: TGTGCCAGCTCACCATCACAGAATCAGCCC. Protein sequence: CASSPSQNQP. The CDR3 in its entirety is CASSPSQNQPQHF.

The CDR3 loop reads CASRVVQSQETQYF. CDR3 DNA, as far as it was read: TGTGCCAGCAGAGTTGTCCAGTCCCAAGAGACC. The chain has TRBV2 and TRBJ2-5; D is ambiguous. Read data end 3 residues before the CDR3 end; the end is taken from the germline J gene. Trimming pared 6 bases from V and 1 base from J, leaving 12 bases between. The CDR3 loop spans 14 amino acids. CDR1 is SNHLY, CDR2 FYNNEI, per germline.

As concerns this clone: From the germline J gene comes the end of the CDR3, since the read stops 3 residues before it. V and J are TRBV2 and TRBJ2-7, with 7 bases that match TRBD1. J lost 6 bases, V lost 10 bases, and 9 bases had no gene match. The CDR3 has 12 residues. Germline CDR1 SNHLY, CDR2 FYNNEI. This chain's CDR3 is CAIQRTGLEQYF. The CDR3 bases that were read are TGTGCCATCCAGAGGACAGGCCTCGAG.

About this clone: The CDR3 goes on 3 residues after the read ends, and that part is filled in from the germline J gene. This chain joins TRBV6-2 or TRBV6-3 and TRBJ2-5; 10 bases agree with TRBD2. The CDR3 contains 15 residues. J gave up 1 base and V 6 bases, and 5 bases lay outside the gene matches. Germline CDR1 reads MNHEY; CDR2 reads SVGEGT. The chain's CDR3 is CASRNRLAGQETQYF. Partial CDR3 DNA: TGTGCCAGCAGAAATAGACTAGCGGGCCAAGAGACC.

In its sample, this clone was seen a few times. The covered CDR3 bases are TGTGCCAGTAGTATAAGGAGGGCTGGGAGCGGGAGCTACGTTAATGAG. Amino acids: CASSIRRAGSGSYVNE. The entire CDR3 is CASSIRRAGSGSYVNEQFF. The chain uses TRBV19 and TRBJ2-1, with 8 bases lining up with TRBD2. The read is 3 residues too short to cover the CDR3 end, so that end is filled in from the germline J gene. Germline CDR1 reads LNHDA; CDR2 reads SQIVND (reference sequence). Unmatched junction bases numbered 19, after V lost 2 bases and J lost 7 bases. The CDR3 spans 19 residues.

This clone was counted at least ten times. The sequence runs out 3 residues before the end of the CDR3; the remainder is reconstructed from the germline J gene. The V and J genes are TRBV7-9 and TRBJ1-2; D gene ambiguous. The CDR3 is 14 amino acids. With 2 bases removed from V and 4 bases from J, the gap between germline ends came to 11 bases. The V gene's germline CDR1 is SEHNR and CDR2 FQNEAQ (reference sequence). The sequenced part of the CDR3 DNA is TGTGCCAGCAGCTTATCGGGGTTGTCCTATGGC. This encodes CASSLSGLSYG. The entire CDR3 reads CASSLSGLSYGYTF. Variable domain in full (rest from reference TRBV7-9 and TRBJ1-2): DTGVSQNPRHKITKRGQNVTFRCDPISEHNRLYWYRQTLGQGPEFLTYFQNEAQLEKSRLLSDRFSAERPKGSFSTLEIQRTEQGDSAMYLCASSLSGLSYGYTFGSGTRLTVV.